The source of this T cell receptor (beta chain) is a study of CD4 T cells in relation to SARS-CoV-2 and coronaviruses. Study background: PBMCs were cultured with antigen for approximately nine days before TCR beta sequencing. Shared crossreactive spike epitopes were mapped to their HLA restriction. Study-wide findings and caveats: Each donor contributed either pre-pandemic or post-infection samples, not both.

Worth noting for this clone: Its antigen is as yet unknown.

The CDR3 consists of 16 residues. For approximately 10 days, around 91,000 sorted CD4+ cells grew with T cell-depleted PBMCs and CEF. Repertoires were generated with immunoSEQ multiplex PCR, while TCRdb's copy carries only in-frame clones and drops some. The repertoire holds around 41,000 clones, with over 75% as singletons. The sequenced sample was naive CD4+ T cells from PBMCs, cultured in vitro. Subset given: naive CD4+ T cells isolated by negative enrichment. This chain joins TRBV21-1 and TRBJ2-7; TRBD2 is the table's D call and was not checked against the DNA. TRBV21-1 is termed a pseudogene. This receptor was identified in an adult with COVID-19. The CDR3 bases are TGTGCCAGCAGCAAAGCGCTAGCGGGACCCTCCTACGAGCAGTACTTC. Translating it yields CASSKALAGPSYEQYF.